These 30 T cell receptor beta chains came from one sample sequenced in a study of glioma-infiltrating T cells after dendritic cell vaccination (dated by TCRdb to the mid-2010s). The library came from the immunoSEQ multiplex PCR assay. In TCRdb, the immuneACCESS table is reduced to in-frame sequences with V and J assigned. These tables do not hold every clone; where another copy was compared, an unresolved V gene accounts for under half, and the others remain unexplained. This sample has 65,000 to 80,000 clones in its table, and approximately 81% of those were observed once. The top ten hold roughly 7.9% of the sample. The material sequenced was blood, taken before dendritic cell vaccination. These receptor sequences come from a human donor with glioblastoma.

A single count supports this clone. The gene calls are TRBV14 and TRBJ2-3; 8 nucleotides agree with TRBD2. Germline-derived CDR1 and CDR2 are SGHDN and FVKESK. The CDR3 sequence is 17 residues long. J was trimmed by 0 bases and V by 2 bases; bases with no gene match: 7. The CDR3 DNA sequence: TGTGCCAGCAGCCAAAATAATTCGGGGGGGAGCACAGATACGCAGTATTTT. This codes for CASSQNNSGGSTDTQYF.

This chain joins TRBV7-3 and TRBJ2-2; 10 bases are a match to TRBD2. Per the germline V gene, CDR1 is SGHTA and CDR2 is FQGTGA. V lost 4 bases and J lost 7; bases outside the gene matches: 15. The CDR3 loop spans 18 amino acids. This chain's CDR3 is CASSSLDSGGPHSGELFF. DNA for the CDR3: TGTGCCAGCAGCTCACTAGATAGCGGGGGGCCCCACAGCGGGGAGCTGTTTTTT.

This clone was observed a handful of times. The chain links TRBV19 to TRBJ1-5; 7 bases match TRBD1. This CDR3 is built from 17 residues. Per germline, CDR1 LNHDA and CDR2 SQIVND (reference sequence). V lost 2 bases to trimming and J lost 7 bases; unmatched junction nucleotides: 14. This CDR3 is CASSILGQYQIEQPQHF. In DNA form, the CDR3 reads TGTGCCAGTAGTATACTGGGACAGTATCAGATAGAACAGCCCCAGCATTTT.

In regard to this clone: Other nucleotide sequences from this sample produce the same CDR3. The chain has TRBV5-1 and TRBJ2-7, with D perhaps matching TRBD1 (6 bases). This CDR3 has 13 amino acids. The ends were cut back, 1 base at V and 7 bases at J, with 12 bases in the middle. CDR1 and CDR2 from the germline V gene are SGHRS and YFSETQ. The CDR3, as DNA: TGCGCCAGCAGCTTGAGGACAGACTATGAGCAGTACTTC. This sequence encodes CASSLRTDYEQYF.

The J gene is TRBJ1-1, the V gene TRBV2; D is undetermined. This CDR3 has 16 residues. Between the trimmed V and J ends, which lost 3 bases and 0 bases, there was a span of 14 bases. In germline, CDR1 is SNHLY, CDR2 FYNNEI. CDR3 residues: CASSDSWARMNTEAFF. The CDR3 DNA sequence: TGTGCCAGCAGTGATAGTTGGGCCAGAATGAACACTGAAGCTTTCTTT. The full variable domain, with the rest looked up from reference TRBV2 and TRBJ1-1, is EPEVTQTPSHQVTQMGQEVILRCVPISNHLYFYWYRQILGQKVEFLVSFYNNEISEKSEIFDDQFSVERPDGSNFTLKIRSTKLEDSAMYFCASSDSWARMNTEAFFGQGTRLTVV.

J is TRBJ1-2 and V is TRBV5-1, with D uncertain. The V end was cut by 0 bases, the J end by 7 bases, with 13 bases between. Per germline, CDR1 SGHRS and CDR2 YFSETQ. This CDR3 is 14 amino acids long. The CDR3 DNA sequence: TGCGCCAGCAGCTTGGGGCCCGGAGTGCGTGGCTACACCTTC. Translation gives CASSLGPGVRGYTF.

This chain links TRBV9 with TRBJ2-2, with no clear D. Trimming shortened V by 2 bases and J by 4 bases, and 3 bases separated the two germline ends. CDR1 is SGDLS and CDR2 is YYNGEE in the germline V gene. This CDR3 spans 12 amino acids. The CDR3 coding sequence is TGTGCCAGCAGCGTCTTCACCGGGGAGCTGTTTTTT. This codes for CASSVFTGELFF.

The genes are TRBV27 and TRBJ1-6; 10 nucleotides agree with TRBD1. The germline V gene encodes CDR1 MNHEY and CDR2 SMNVEV (reference sequence). With 6 bases clipped from V and 12 bases from J, the junction kept 11 bases outside the gene matches. The CDR3 runs to 15 residues. The CDR3 bases are TGTGCCAGCAGCGGATCGACAGGGGGCACTGGACCCCTCCACTTT. Protein product: CASSGSTGGTGPLHF.

This clone has at least ten counts. The gene calls are TRBV10-3 and TRBJ2-7; D possibly corresponds to TRBD1 (5 bases). CDR3 length: 14 residues. The ends were cut back, 4 bases at V and 0 bases at J, with 10 bases in the middle. CDR1 is ENHRY and CDR2 is SYGVKD in the germline V gene. Here the CDR3 reads CAISVSDSSYEQYF. The CDR3 nucleotides read TGTGCCATCAGTGTATCCGACAGCTCCTACGAGCAGTACTTC.

The V call is TRBV6-5, the J call TRBJ2-3; 9 nucleotides match TRBD2. Germline V gene sequence: CDR1 MNHEY, CDR2 SVGAGI. With 2 bases clipped from V and 3 bases from J, the junction kept 3 bases outside the gene matches. The CDR3 spans 15 residues. The CDR3 DNA is TGTGCCAGCAGTTACGGCGGGGGGGGAACAGATACGCAGTATTTT. Translating gives CASSYGGGGTDTQYF.

The CDR3 DNA reads TGTGCCAGCAGCGCGGGGACAGCCCTTAACACTGAAGCTTTCTTT. As protein: CASSAGTALNTEAFF. J is TRBJ1-1 and V is TRBV9, with 7 bases that match TRBD1. The CDR3 is 15 amino acids. Germline trimming cut 3 bases from V and 2 bases from J; bases unmatched to any gene: 7. The germline V gene has CDR1 SGDLS and CDR2 YYNGEE. The complete variable domain, with remaining parts taken from reference TRBV9 and TRBJ1-1, reads DSGVTQTPKHLITATGQRVTLRCSPRSGDLSVYWYQQSLDQGLQFLIQYYNGEERAKGNILERFSAQQFPDLHSELNLSSLELGDSALYFCASSAGTALNTEAFFGQGTRLTVV.

This clone was counted once. The rearrangement joins TRBV6-4 to TRBJ2-3; possible D gene TRBD1, 6 bases. In germline, CDR1 is MRHNA, CDR2 SNTAGT. V dropped 0 bases and J dropped 1 base, with 8 bases sitting between them. The CDR3 runs 15 residues. CDR3 in DNA: TGTGCCAGCAGTGACTCGAAGGGGGGCACAGATACGCAGTATTTT. Protein product: CASSDSKGGTDTQYF.

This clone was counted a few times. The chain employs TRBV19 and TRBJ2-7; D might be TRBD1 (7 bases). V lost 3 bases and J lost 1, with 19 bases in between. Germline-derived CDR1 and CDR2 are LNHDA and SQIVND (reference sequence). The CDR3 spans 17 residues. In DNA, the CDR3 is TGTGCCAGTAGTATGTTTGGCAGGGGGACTGGTTCCTACGAGCAGTACTTC. The encoded protein is CASSMFGRGTGSYEQYF.

The chain has TRBV7-8 and TRBJ1-2; D is uncertain. CDR1 is SGHVS, CDR2 FQNEAQ, per germline. Trimming pared 8 bases from V and 4 bases from J, leaving 11 bases between. The CDR3 has 12 residues. CDR3 sequence (DNA): TGTGCCAGCTCCTCGGGAGCCTATGGCTACACCTTC. Amino acids: CASSSGAYGYTF.

Concerning this clone: At one end, the junction sequence differs from germline, possibly due to a read error. The chain employs TRBV6-6 and TRBJ1-5; D unclear. CDR1 is MNHNY and CDR2 is SVGAGI in the germline V gene (reference sequence). There are 15 residues in the CDR3. The chain's CDR3 is CATSPGADSNQPQHF. The CDR3 nucleotides are TGTGCCACCTCGCCCGGAGCGGATAGCAATCAACCCCAGCATTTT.

This sequence joins TRBV7-6 and TRBJ1-2; D is perhaps TRBD1 (5 bases). The CDR3 extends over 14 amino acids. Germline V gene data show CDR1 as SGHVS and CDR2 as FNYEAQ. V was cut by 1 base and J by 2 bases, with 8 bases left in between. CDR3 DNA sequence: TGTGCCAGCAGCTTAGGTGCAGGGAACTATGGCTACACCTTC. It codes for CASSLGAGNYGYTF.

This clone was observed a handful of times. CDR3 sequence: CASSFLGTGAYNEQFF. In nucleotides, the CDR3 is TGTGCCAGCAGCTTTTTGGGGACAGGGGCCTACAATGAGCAGTTCTTC. The gene calls are TRBV7-3 and TRBJ2-1; 10 bases are shared with TRBD1. The trim removed 3 bases at V and 2 bases at J, leaving 4 bases unmatched. CDR1 SGHTA and CDR2 FQGTGA come from the germline V gene. This CDR3 spans 16 amino acids.

This clone occurred a few times. The chain links TRBV6-6 to TRBJ1-4; D not resolved. The CDR3 is 16 amino acids. CDR1 MNHNY and CDR2 SVGAGI come from the germline V gene (reference sequence). V shed 5 bases and J shed 0 bases, with 13 bases lying between them. CDR3 region: CASSGRRDSTNEKLFF. CDR3 bases: TGTGCCAGCAGTGGCAGGCGCGATTCAACTAATGAAAAACTGTTTTTT.

DNA for the CDR3: TGTGCCAGCAGTGAAATGGGGACTAGTGTTGAGCAGTTCTTC. Encoded protein: CASSEMGTSVEQFF. The genes are TRBV2 and TRBJ2-1, with 8 bases lining up with TRBD2. The CDR3 length is 14 residues. Germline CDR1 and CDR2: SNHLY and FYNNEI. Losses at the gene ends were 2 bases for V and 9 bases for J; bases not matched to a gene: 6.

The CDR3 DNA sequence: TGTGCCAGCAGCCCAGGCGGGTTACCGCCCGAGGCATCCTACAATGAGCAGTTCTTC. Amino acids: CASSPGGLPPEASYNEQFF. J is TRBJ2-1 and V is TRBV5-6, with TRBD2 as a possible D gene (5 bases). The V end lost 4 bases, the J end lost 1 base, and 24 bases lay between the germline ends. This CDR3 contains 19 residues. CDR1 is SGHDT and CDR2 is YYEEEE in the germline V gene.

In its sample, this clone was seen once. The J gene is TRBJ2-3, the V gene TRBV7-3, with D possibly being TRBD1 (6 bases). Germline assignment: CDR1 SGHTA and CDR2 FQGTGA. This CDR3 contains 14 residues. V dropped 1 base and J dropped 1 base, with 6 bases sitting between them. The CDR3 DNA reads as TGTGCCAGCAGCTTAAAGGGGGGCACAGATACGCAGTATTTT. The encoded protein is CASSLKGGTDTQYF.

The V and J genes are TRBV11-2 and TRBJ2-7, with TRBD2 matching 8 bases. With V trimmed by 3 bases and J by 7 bases, 8 bases remained unmatched. CDR1 SGHAT and CDR2 FQNNGV come from the germline V gene. This CDR3 has 14 amino acids. In DNA form, the CDR3 reads TGTGCCAGCAGCTTTAGCGGGGAGTCGGGGGAGCAGTACTTC. Amino acid sequence: CASSFSGESGEQYF. Together with reference TRBV11-2 and TRBJ2-7, the CDR3 gives the full variable domain: EAGVAQSPRYKIIEKRQSVAFWCNPISGHATLYWYQQILGQGPKLLIQFQNNGVVDDSQLPKDRFSAERLKGVDSTLKIQPAKLEDSAVYLCASSFSGESGEQYFGPGTRLTVT.

V usage is TRBV7-2 and J usage is TRBJ1-2, with D possibly being TRBD1 (5 bases). V was pared by 5 bases and J by 3 bases, with 19 bases between. Germline V gives CDR1 SGHTA, CDR2 FQGNSA. The CDR3 has 16 residues. CDR3 region: CASSIKTVYQYYGYTF. The CDR3 DNA reads as TGTGCCAGCAGCATTAAGACAGTTTACCAATACTATGGCTACACCTTC.

The genes are TRBV30 and TRBJ2-1, with TRBD2 matching 12 bases. Germline CDR1 reads GTSNPN; CDR2 reads SVGIG (reference sequence). V was clipped by 4 bases and J by 7 bases; unmatched bases: 2. CDR3 length equals 13 residues. CDR3 sequence: CAWTSGGVNEQFF. The CDR3 DNA follows: TGTGCCTGGACTAGCGGGGGGGTAAATGAGCAGTTCTTC.

V is TRBV6-1 and J is TRBJ1-2, with D maybe TRBD1 (6 bases). V lost 6 bases, J lost 2 bases, and 10 bases lay in between. The CDR3 consists of 13 residues. The germline CDR1 and CDR2 sequences are MNHNS and SASEGT. The CDR3 nucleotides read TGTGCCAGCAGGGAGGGGGGGAACTATGGCTACACCTTC. Its translation is CASREGGNYGYTF.

The rearrangement links TRBV4-2 to TRBJ1-1, with D perhaps matching TRBD1 (5 bases). This CDR3 has 13 amino acids. Germline CDR1 and CDR2: LGHNA and YNFKEQ. V gave up 0 bases and J gave up 10 bases, with 12 bases separating them. The CDR3 region has the DNA TGTGCCAGCAGCCAAGATCCAGGGCAACTAGCTTTCTTT. It encodes CASSQDPGQLAFF.

This chain joins TRBV27 and TRBJ1-5; TRBD1 matches 8 bases. With 5 bases clipped from V and 6 bases from J, the junction kept 9 bases outside the gene matches. CDR1 is MNHEY, CDR2 SMNVEV, per germline (reference sequence). This CDR3 has 15 residues. The CDR3 loop reads CASSLLTGGSQPQHF. CDR3 sequence (DNA): TGTGCCAGCAGTCTACTTACAGGGGGGAGTCAGCCCCAGCATTTT.

This clone showed up just once. This rearrangement joins TRBV4-1 to TRBJ1-5, with D hard to call. Deletions cut 4 bases from V and 6 bases from J, with 13 bases between. Germline CDR1 MGHRA, CDR2 YSYEKL. The length of the CDR3 is 14 residues. CDR3 coding DNA: TGCGCCAGCAGCCTAGGGAGGTGGGGTCAGCCCCAGCATTTT. Protein product: CASSLGRWGQPQHF.

The chain uses TRBV12-5 and TRBJ2-3; TRBD2 aligns across 7 bases. Trimming took 5 bases from V and 4 from J; bases not matched to a gene: 12. CDR1 and CDR2 from the germline V gene are LGHNT and FRNRAP. This CDR3 spans 16 amino acids. The CDR3, as DNA: TGTGCTAGTGGTAGACCCGGACTAGGGGCGGCAGATACGCAGTATTTT. It translates to CASGRPGLGAADTQYF.

The chain carries TRBV6-1 and TRBJ2-1; D is perhaps TRBD1 (6 bases). With 3 bases removed from V and 10 bases from J, the gap between germline ends came to 16 bases. CDR1 and CDR2 from the germline V gene are MNHNS and SASEGT. The CDR3 is 14 amino acids. CDR3 in amino acids: CASSELRTGTEQFF. The CDR3 nucleotides read TGTGCCAGCAGTGAGCTAAGAACCGGGACAGAGCAGTTCTTC.